These 26 T cell receptor beta chains came from one sample sequenced in a study of blood T cell repertoires in COVID-19. Clones were sequenced by immunoSEQ multiplex PCR, and TCRdb holds only the in-frame ones, with some missing. Of 350,000 to 400,000 clones in the sample, roughly 91% were seen once. Sequenced: PBMCs or T cells enriched from blood (not recorded which). All receptors come from a woman in her twenties or thirties who had recovered from COVID-19.

This chain uses TRBV19 with TRBJ1-5; D may be TRBD1 (5 bases). CDR1 is LNHDA and CDR2 is SQIVND in the germline V gene (reference sequence). CDR3 size: 17 residues. V gave up 7 bases and J gave up 11 bases, with 30 bases separating them. CDR3 amino acids: CASTGQYHVGLGGAQHF. The CDR3 DNA is TGTGCCAGTACCGGACAATATCACGTGGGTCTGGGGGGAGCCCAGCATTTT.

The chain employs TRBV7-8 and TRBJ1-1; tentatively, D is TRBD1 (5 bases). Trimming stripped 2 bases from V and 1 base from J, with 8 bases between. The germline V gene has CDR1 SGHVS and CDR2 FQNEAQ. This CDR3 has 14 amino acids. The CDR3 is CASSLFTGNTEAFF. CDR3 coding DNA: TGTGCCAGCAGCTTATTTACAGGGAACACTGAAGCTTTCTTT.

The chain uses TRBV19 and TRBJ1-1; no definite D call. V was shortened by 7 bases and J by 4 bases, with 16 bases between the two germline ends. This CDR3 comprises 14 residues. CDR1 is LNHDA, CDR2 SQIVND, per germline (reference sequence). CDR3 protein: CASIDAGWATEAFF. In DNA, the CDR3 is TGTGCCAGTATTGATGCTGGATGGGCCACTGAAGCTTTCTTT.

The V call is TRBV6-5, the J call TRBJ2-2; TRBD2 agrees at 11 bases. J was trimmed by 5 bases and V by 5 bases; bases with no gene match: 4. The CDR3 length is 15 residues. Per germline, CDR1 MNHEY and CDR2 SVGAGI. The CDR3 loop reads CASSRLAGGTGELFF. The DNA for the CDR3 is TGTGCCAGCAGTCGGCTAGCGGGAGGTACCGGGGAGCTGTTTTTT.

This sequence joins TRBV25-1 and TRBJ1-1; 9 bases align to TRBD1. J gave up 1 base and V 7 bases, and 4 bases lay outside the gene matches. Germline assignment: CDR1 MGHDK and CDR2 SYGVNS. There are 14 residues in the CDR3. CDR3 DNA: TGTGCCAGCACGGGGGACAGGGCGAACACTGAAGCTTTCTTT. Its protein product is CASTGDRANTEAFF.

This chain joins TRBV7-8 and TRBJ2-1, with 8 bases lining up with TRBD2. This CDR3 comprises 16 residues. V lost 0 bases and J lost 3; bases outside the gene matches: 4. Germline CDR1 reads SGHVS; CDR2 reads FQNEAQ. CDR3 region: CASSLALAGVYNEQFF. For the CDR3, the DNA is TGTGCCAGCAGCTTAGCGCTAGCGGGTGTCTACAATGAGCAGTTCTTC.

The rearrangement links TRBV11-3 to TRBJ2-1, with no clear D. CDR1 is SGHNT and CDR2 is YENEEA in the germline V gene. With 6 bases removed from V and 6 bases from J, the gap between germline ends came to 15 bases. The CDR3 sequence is 14 residues long. For the CDR3, the DNA is TGTGCCAGCAGTATCGGCGGTCTAGGCAATGAGCAGTTCTTC. Encoded protein: CASSIGGLGNEQFF.

J is TRBJ2-1 and V is TRBV4-2, with D possibly matching TRBD1 (6 bases). Per germline, CDR1 LGHNA and CDR2 YNFKEQ. V gave up 5 bases and J gave up 8 bases, with 22 bases separating them. The CDR3 spans 16 residues. The CDR3 loop reads CASSSEGGRWGDEQFF. The CDR3 DNA reads as TGTGCCAGCAGCTCAGAAGGGGGACGCTGGGGTGATGAGCAGTTCTTC.

For this clone: In the same sample, other DNA sequences code for this CDR3. DNA for the CDR3: TGTGCCAGCAGCCCCCGGGGGGGGCGAGGCTACACCTTC. It yields the protein CASSPRGGRGYTF. The chain carries TRBV7-9 and TRBJ1-2; D may be TRBD1 (6 bases). This CDR3 region has 13 residues. The germline V gene has CDR1 SEHNR and CDR2 FQNEAQ (reference sequence). Trimming pared 5 bases from V and 8 bases from J, leaving 15 bases between.

The chain uses TRBV2 and TRBJ1-6; D is unresolved. The length of the CDR3 is 15 residues. Germline V CDR1 and CDR2: SNHLY, FYNNEI. The V end lost 4 bases, the J end lost 1 base, and 8 bases lay between the germline ends. CDR3 loop: CASSGRVSYNSPLHF. CDR3 nucleotide sequence: TGTGCCAGCAGTGGGCGGGTTTCCTATAATTCACCCCTCCACTTT.

This chain links TRBV5-1 with TRBJ2-2, with 8 bases fitting TRBD2. This CDR3 is built from 15 residues. V was clipped by 4 bases and J by 1 base; unmatched bases: 3. CDR1 is SGHRS and CDR2 is YFSETQ in the germline V gene. CDR3 in amino acids: CASSAGGQNTGELFF. The CDR3, as DNA: TGCGCCAGCAGCGCGGGGGGACAGAACACCGGGGAGCTGTTTTTT. Full variable domain (remainder filled in from reference TRBV5-1 and TRBJ2-2): KAGVTQTPRYLIKTRGQQVTLSCSPISGHRSVSWYQQTPGQGLQFLFEYFSETQRNKGNFPGRFSGRQFSNSRSEMNVSTLELGDSALYLCASSAGGQNTGELFFGEGSRLTVL.

On this clone: One end of the junction varies from germline; a read error may be responsible. The chain links TRBV2 to TRBJ2-1; a weak D match, TRBD2 (5 bases). The CDR3 spans 15 residues. CDR1 SNHLY and CDR2 FYNNEI come from the germline V gene. CDR3 residues: CASIELRGTLLGQFF. In DNA form, the CDR3 reads TGTGCCAGCATTGAACTACGGGGTACCCTCCTCGGGCAGTTCTTC.

V and J are TRBV3-1 (or the pseudogene TRBV3-2) and TRBJ1-1; maybe TRBD1 (6 bases). Germline values: CDR1 LGHDT, CDR2 YNNKEL (reference sequence). The ends were cut back, 3 bases at V and 1 base at J, with 9 bases in the middle. The CDR3 totals 14 residues. CDR3 loop: CASSHTGRNTEAFF. In DNA, the CDR3 is TGTGCCAGCAGCCACACAGGGCGGAACACTGAAGCTTTCTTT.

J is TRBJ2-7 and V is TRBV10-3; D uncertain. With 4 bases removed from V and 2 bases from J, the gap between germline ends came to 9 bases. The germline gives CDR1 ENHRY, CDR2 SYGVKD. The CDR3 totals 13 residues. The CDR3 DNA sequence: TGTGCCATCAGTGGAATGTCGGCCTACGAGCAGTACTTC. Amino acid sequence: CAISGMSAYEQYF.

This chain connects TRBV28 to TRBJ1-1; 10 bases agree with TRBD1. Per the germline V gene, CDR1 is MDHEN and CDR2 is SYDVKM. There are 15 residues in the CDR3. Trimming at V came to 6 bases and at J to 4 bases, leaving 8 bases not matched to a gene. The CDR3 here is CASRTPGQGFTEAFF. The CDR3 nucleotides read TGTGCCAGCAGAACCCCGGGACAGGGGTTCACTGAAGCTTTCTTT.

V usage is TRBV13 and J usage is TRBJ2-7; no definite D call. Germline loops: CDR1 PRHDT, CDR2 FYEKMQ (reference sequence). The CDR3 covers 15 residues. The V and J ends lost 2 bases and 0 bases respectively, with 11 bases between them. CDR3 protein: CASSLLGESSYEQYF. CDR3 coding DNA: TGTGCCAGCAGCTTACTCGGTGAAAGCTCCTACGAGCAGTACTTC.

The CDR3: CASSARQLKSYNEQFF. The CDR3 coding sequence is TGTGCCAGCAGTGCGCGACAGTTGAAGTCCTACAATGAGCAGTTCTTC. V and J are TRBV6-2 or TRBV6-3 and TRBJ2-1; possibly TRBD1 for D (5 bases). V shed 5 bases and J shed 1 base, with 15 bases lying between them. The CDR3 has 16 residues. The germline gives CDR1 MNHEY, CDR2 SVGEGT.

This clone was found once. The V and J genes are TRBV28 and TRBJ1-5; D is unclear. Germline V CDR1 and CDR2: MDHEN, SYDVKM. This CDR3 has 15 residues. V was trimmed by 8 bases and J by 3 bases, leaving 17 bases between them. CDR3 sequence: CASLAGERFNQPQHF. For the CDR3, the DNA is TGTGCCAGCCTCGCCGGGGAGAGGTTCAATCAGCCCCAGCATTTT.

CDR3 nucleotide sequence: TGCGCCAGCAGCCAAACCCACCAATCGACAGGTAGCTCCTATAATTCACCCCTCCACTTT. Protein sequence: CASSQTHQSTGSSYNSPLHF. The chain joins TRBV4-3 to TRBJ1-6; D perhaps matches TRBD1 (6 bases). Trimming removed 2 bases at V and 0 bases at J, with 20 bases between. This CDR3 contains 20 residues. Germline-derived CDR1 and CDR2 are LGHNA and YSLEER.

This chain connects TRBV7-9 to TRBJ2-2; D is perhaps TRBD1 (5 bases). V shed 0 bases and J shed 1 base, with 9 bases lying between them. Germline loops: CDR1 SEHNR, CDR2 FQNEAQ (reference sequence). The CDR3 is 16 amino acids. This chain's CDR3 is CASSLARDGNTGELFF. The CDR3 bases are TGTGCCAGCAGCTTAGCCAGGGATGGGAACACCGGGGAGCTGTTTTTT. The variable domain in full, completed from reference TRBV7-9 and TRBJ2-2, reads DTGVSQNPRHKITKRGQNVTFRCDPISEHNRLYWYRQTLGQGPEFLTYFQNEAQLEKSRLLSDRFSAERPKGSFSTLEIQRTEQGDSAMYLCASSLARDGNTGELFFGEGSRLTVL.

This chain connects TRBV12-3 or TRBV12-4 to TRBJ2-1; weak D call: TRBD2 (5 bases). V was shortened by 2 bases and J by 5 bases, with 7 bases between the two germline ends. This CDR3 spans 13 amino acids. This CDR3 is CASSLRGNNEQFF. As DNA, the CDR3 is TGTGCCAGCAGTTTAAGAGGGAACAATGAGCAGTTCTTC.

V usage is TRBV5-1 and J usage is TRBJ2-1; 13 bases align to TRBD2. Trimming at V came to 4 bases and at J to 1 base, leaving 8 bases not matched to a gene. Looked up from germline, CDR1 is SGHRS and CDR2 is YFSETQ. CDR3 length equals 18 residues. In DNA, the CDR3 is TGCGCCAGCAGCCCAGAGACTAGCGGGAGGAGGTCCTACAATGAGCAGTTCTTC. Translated: CASSPETSGRRSYNEQFF.

The chain carries TRBV14 and TRBJ2-7; 8 bases line up with TRBD1. J gave up 3 bases and V 4 bases, and 5 bases lay outside the gene matches. This CDR3 has 14 amino acids. The germline V gene encodes CDR1 SGHDN and CDR2 FVKESK. The CDR3 DNA reads as TGTGCCAGCAGCCTCCGGGACAGGATCTACGAGCAGTACTTC. Its protein is CASSLRDRIYEQYF.

Here the CDR3 reads CASSIRTGGNEKLFF. The CDR3 DNA reads as TGTGCCAGTAGTATTCGGACAGGTGGAAATGAAAAACTGTTTTTT. The chain recombines TRBV19 with TRBJ1-4; TRBD1 matches at 7 bases. The germline CDR1 and CDR2 sequences are LNHDA and SQIVND (reference sequence). V lost 3 bases to trimming and J lost 5 bases; unmatched junction nucleotides: 6. CDR3 length equals 15 residues.

This chain uses TRBV11-2 with TRBJ1-2; 7 bases align to TRBD1. There are 14 residues in the CDR3. Germline assignment: CDR1 SGHAT and CDR2 FQNNGV. Trimming cost V 5 bases and J 4 bases; bases outside gene matches: 7. The DNA for the CDR3 is TGTGCCAGCAGCCTAGGGACAGCATTCTATGGCTACACCTTC. It codes for CASSLGTAFYGYTF. Complete variable domain (other parts from reference TRBV11-2 and TRBJ1-2): EAGVAQSPRYKIIEKRQSVAFWCNPISGHATLYWYQQILGQGPKLLIQFQNNGVVDDSQLPKDRFSAERLKGVDSTLKIQPAKLEDSAVYLCASSLGTAFYGYTFGSGTRLTVV.

J is TRBJ2-7 and V is TRBV6-5; D may be TRBD1 (5 bases). Between the trimmed V and J ends, which lost 0 bases and 6 bases, there was a span of 15 bases. The CDR3 extends over 15 amino acids. Germline lookup yields CDR1 MNHEY and CDR2 SVGAGI. The CDR3 loop is CASSYSSTGGVEQYF. CDR3 sequence (DNA): TGTGCCAGCAGTTACTCCTCCACAGGCGGCGTCGAGCAGTACTTC.